A single sample gave rise to the 32 T cell receptor beta chains below, sequenced in a study of blood T cell repertoires in COVID-19. Profiling relied on immunoSEQ multiplex PCR, and the TCRdb table lists in-frame clones only, not all of them. The sample yields about 340,000 clones, around 91% seen once. What was sequenced was peripheral blood. The receptors originated from a woman aged 18-30 years who had recovered from COVID-19.

This clone has only one observation. The J gene is TRBJ1-2, the V gene TRBV14; TRBD1 is a possible D gene (6 bases). CDR1 and CDR2 (germline): SGHDN, FVKESK. The germline V and J ends were trimmed by 2 bases and 5 bases, with 15 bases remaining between them. The CDR3 totals 15 residues. The CDR3 protein is CASSQKLRGGYGYTF. DNA for the CDR3: TGTGCCAGCAGCCAAAAGCTCAGGGGCGGGTATGGCTACACCTTC.

This clone came up once. The chain combines TRBV30 with TRBJ1-6; 8 positions agree with TRBD1. Looked up from germline, CDR1 is GTSNPN and CDR2 is SVGIG (reference sequence). The CDR3 spans 13 residues. The V gene end was trimmed by 4 bases and the J gene end by 9 bases; junction bases not matched to a gene: 5. The CDR3 DNA reads as TGTGCCTGGACCGACAGGGGTGGTTCACCCCTCCACTTT. Amino acid sequence: CAWTDRGGSPLHF.

The V and J genes are TRBV6-6 and TRBJ1-2; possibly TRBD1 for D (5 bases). CDR3 length: 16 amino acids. CDR1 is MNHNY and CDR2 is SVGAGI in the germline V gene (reference sequence). Trimming left V 2 bases short and J 3 bases short, with 16 bases between. This CDR3 reads CASSYPRAPGDYGYTF. The CDR3 DNA sequence: TGTGCCAGCAGTTACCCCCGGGCCCCGGGGGACTATGGCTACACCTTC.

The chain joins TRBV7-9 to TRBJ2-1; D call uncertain. CDR3 length equals 14 residues. Trimming took 0 bases from V and 5 from J, leaving 8 bases between them. Germline V gene data show CDR1 as SEHNR and CDR2 as FQNEAQ (reference sequence). The CDR3 here is CASSLAPSNNEQFF. The CDR3 DNA reads as TGTGCCAGCAGCTTAGCTCCATCTAACAATGAGCAGTTCTTC.

In the case of this clone: The sample contains more than one DNA sequence encoding this CDR3. The chain is built from TRBV18 and TRBJ1-1; perhaps TRBD1 as D (5 bases). V lost 3 bases to trimming and J lost 1 base, with 9 bases between them. CDR1 and CDR2 from the germline V gene are KGHSH and LQKENI. The CDR3 runs to 14 residues. The CDR3 is CASSPQQENTEAFF. CDR3 nucleotides: TGTGCCAGCTCACCTCAACAGGAGAACACTGAAGCTTTCTTT.

This clone was observed a single time. The chain links TRBV10-3 to TRBJ2-7; 8 bases are a match to TRBD2. The junction had 6 bases not matched to a gene; V was cut back by 8 bases and J by 3 bases. Germline V CDR1 and CDR2: ENHRY, SYGVKD. This CDR3 is built from 13 residues. CDR3 coding DNA: TGTGCCATCGGTCAAGCGGGAGTCTACGAGCAGTACGTC. Amino acid sequence: CAIGQAGVYEQYV.

This chain connects TRBV19 to TRBJ2-5; 9 bases line up with TRBD1. The CDR3 sequence is 14 residues long. Trimming removed 6 bases from V and 1 base from J; junction bases left unmatched: 3. Germline CDR1 and CDR2: LNHDA and SQIVND (reference sequence). The CDR3: CASSLTGGQETQYF. The CDR3 DNA reads as TGTGCCAGTAGCCTGACAGGGGGCCAAGAGACCCAGTACTTC.

The chain couples TRBV24-1 to TRBJ2-2; D might be TRBD2 (6 bases). The length of the CDR3 is 14 residues. Germline loops: CDR1 KGHDR, CDR2 SFDVKD. The germline V and J ends were trimmed by 4 bases and 6 bases, with 11 bases remaining between them. CDR3 in amino acids: CATSDLRRAGELFF. CDR3 coding DNA: TGTGCCACCAGTGACCTCCGGAGGGCCGGGGAGCTGTTTTTT.

V and J are TRBV5-4 and TRBJ1-6; TRBD1 aligns across 10 bases. Germline CDR1 is SGHNT and CDR2 is YYREEE (reference sequence). Losses at the gene ends were 5 bases for V and 8 bases for J; bases not matched to a gene: 4. This CDR3 spans 14 amino acids. This chain's CDR3 is CASRFDRGHSPLHF. The CDR3 DNA is TGTGCCAGCAGATTCGACAGGGGGCATTCACCCCTCCACTTT.

This clone turned up a few times. The chain joins TRBV13 to TRBJ2-7; D remains ambiguous. Trimming cost V 1 base and J 3 bases, with 4 bases left between them. CDR3 length: 12 residues. Germline V CDR1 and CDR2: PRHDT, FYEKMQ (reference sequence). In DNA form, the CDR3 reads TGTGCCAGCAGCTTAGCAGGCTACGAGCAGTACGTC. Residues: CASSLAGYEQYV.

The J gene is TRBJ2-1, the V gene TRBV24-1, with 9 bases matching TRBD2. The germline V gene has CDR1 KGHDR and CDR2 SFDVKD. This CDR3 has 15 residues. After removal of 9 bases from V and 12 bases from J, the junction contained 17 bases not matched to a gene. The CDR3 DNA reads as TGTGCCACCGAATACCGTAGCGGGAGCGCTGTTGGGCAGTTCTTC. This encodes CATEYRSGSAVGQFF.

This clone was recorded only once. V gene TRBV2 combines with J gene TRBJ2-5, with 9 bases aligning to TRBD1. The V segment lost 3 bases and the J segment 5 bases; nucleotides outside the gene matches: 4. CDR1 and CDR2 (germline): SNHLY, FYNNEI. CDR3 size: 14 residues. The CDR3 DNA sequence: TGTGCCAGCAGTGAGTACGACAGGGGGGAGACCCAGTACTTC. This codes for CASSEYDRGETQYF. The full variable domain, in which reference TRBV2 and TRBJ2-5 provide the parts outside the CDR3, is EPEVTQTPSHQVTQMGQEVILRCVPISNHLYFYWYRQILGQKVEFLVSFYNNEISEKSEIFDDQFSVERPDGSNFTLKIRSTKLEDSAMYFCASSEYDRGETQYFGPGTRLLVL.

The chain has TRBV30 and TRBJ1-2; D not certain. Germline lookup yields CDR1 GTSNPN and CDR2 SVGIG (reference sequence). Trimming took off 4 bases at V and 6 bases at J, with 15 bases between the two ends. This CDR3 is built from 13 residues. CDR3 DNA: TGTGCCTGGAACCTAGGAGGGCAGGATGGCTACACCTTC. This translates into CAWNLGGQDGYTF.

This rearrangement joins TRBV27 to TRBJ1-2; 10 nucleotides agree with TRBD1. The V and J ends lost 4 bases and 3 bases, in that order; junction bases with no gene match: 11. This CDR3 spans 17 amino acids. Germline CDR1 and CDR2: MNHEY and SMNVEV (reference sequence). The CDR3 protein is CASSWGQGRTWDYGYTF. In DNA form, the CDR3 reads TGTGCCAGCAGTTGGGGACAGGGGCGAACGTGGGACTATGGCTACACCTTC.

The CDR3 coding sequence is TGTGCCAGCAGCCAAGCACTATCCTTCACTGAAGCTTTCTTT. Amino acids: CASSQALSFTEAFF. The chain couples TRBV3-1 (or the pseudogene TRBV3-2) to TRBJ1-1; D ambiguous. Trimming removed 1 base at V and 4 bases at J, with 10 bases between. Per germline, CDR1 LGHDT and CDR2 YNNKEL (reference sequence). The CDR3 runs to 14 residues.

The chain couples TRBV11-2 to TRBJ2-7; 7 bases line up with TRBD1. Trimming cost V 1 base and J 2 bases; bases outside gene matches: 2. The CDR3 has 14 amino acids. Per the germline V gene, CDR1 is SGHAT and CDR2 is FQNNGV. CDR3 DNA: TGTGCCAGCAGCTTAGGAGGGACAGCCTACGAGCAGTACGTC. It translates to CASSLGGTAYEQYV.

CDR3 sequence reads: CASSLTGNSNQPQHF. The DNA for the CDR3 is TGTGCCAGCAGCTTGACCGGGAATAGCAATCAGCCCCAGCATTTT. The chain has TRBV5-6 and TRBJ1-5; D is uncertain. This CDR3 spans 15 amino acids. Germline V gene data show CDR1 as SGHDT and CDR2 as YYEEEE. The germline V and J ends were trimmed by 1 base and 0 bases, with 8 bases remaining between them.

This chain uses TRBV11-2 with TRBJ2-4; 9 bases align to TRBD2. The CDR3 runs 16 residues. J lost 1 base, V lost 3 bases, and 4 bases had no gene match. Germline V gives CDR1 SGHAT, CDR2 FQNNGV. The CDR3 protein is CASSLGTSRAKNIQYF. CDR3 nucleotide sequence: TGTGCCAGCAGCTTGGGGACTAGCCGCGCCAAAAACATTCAGTACTTC. Variable domain in full (rest from reference TRBV11-2 and TRBJ2-4): EAGVAQSPRYKIIEKRQSVAFWCNPISGHATLYWYQQILGQGPKLLIQFQNNGVVDDSQLPKDRFSAERLKGVDSTLKIQPAKLEDSAVYLCASSLGTSRAKNIQYFGAGTRLSVL.

As DNA, the CDR3 is TGTGCCAGCAGTCCGGACAGGGGGCGCCTGAACACCGGGGAGCTGTTTTTT. This sequence encodes CASSPDRGRLNTGELFF. The chain is built from TRBV6-2 or TRBV6-3 and TRBJ2-2; TRBD1 aligns across 11 bases. The CDR3 is 17 amino acids. Germline CDR1 is MNHEY and CDR2 is SVGEGT. With V trimmed by 5 bases and J by 1 base, 6 bases remained unmatched.

V gene TRBV7-2 combines with J gene TRBJ2-3, with TRBD2 matching over 12 bases. The CDR3 is 15 residues long. From germline, CDR1 is SGHTA and CDR2 FQGNSA. V was pared by 6 bases and J by 8 bases, with 9 bases of the junction left unmatched. The CDR3 sequence is CASRRTSGIAVTQYF. Written as DNA, the CDR3 is TGTGCCAGCAGGAGGACTAGCGGGATCGCAGTTACGCAGTATTTT.

DNA of the CDR3: TGCGCCAGCAGTGAGCGGGAGGGCCGGGGCACAGATACGCAGTATTTT. This gives the protein CASSEREGRGTDTQYF. The chain uses TRBV10-2 and TRBJ2-3, with 8 positions matching TRBD2. The ends lost 2 bases at V and 1 base at J; junction bases unmatched: 5. The CDR3 spans 16 residues. Germline CDR1 and CDR2: WSHSY and SAAADI.

The J gene is TRBJ2-1, the V gene TRBV2; 10 nucleotides line up with TRBD2. Germline-derived CDR1 and CDR2 are SNHLY and FYNNEI. Trimming removed 3 bases from V and 5 bases from J; junction bases left unmatched: 4. This CDR3 region has 15 residues. The CDR3 loop is CASSDRTSGHNEQFF. CDR3 DNA sequence: TGTGCCAGCAGTGATAGGACTAGCGGACACAATGAGCAGTTCTTC.

As concerns this clone: The junction differs from germline at one of its ends, possibly a read error. This sequence joins TRBV14 and TRBJ1-1; D is undetermined. The CDR3 is 14 amino acids. The germline CDR1 and CDR2 sequences are SGHDN and FVKESK. As DNA, the CDR3 is TGTGCCAGCAGCCTCGCGGGTGGGAACGCTGAAGCTTTCTTT. This encodes CASSLAGGNAEAFF.

This clone has a handful of counts. The chain recombines TRBV4-1 with TRBJ1-1; D uncertain. The V and J ends lost 4 bases and 5 bases respectively, with 11 bases between them. Germline loops: CDR1 MGHRA, CDR2 YSYEKL. This CDR3 is 13 amino acids long. CDR3 region: CASSLVPGTEAFF. DNA of the CDR3: TGCGCCAGCAGCCTTGTTCCGGGGACTGAAGCTTTCTTT.

CDR3 DNA: TGTGCCAGCAGCAAAGAAAGACGGCGGGAGCCCTACAATGAGCAGTTCTTC. Encoded protein: CASSKERRREPYNEQFF. J is TRBJ2-1 and V is TRBV21-1; no check of the table's D call, TRBD2, against the DNA was made. TRBV21-1 is listed as a pseudogene. The CDR3 contains 17 residues.

The rearrangement links TRBV25-1 to TRBJ1-2; weak D call: TRBD1 (5 bases). The CDR3 contains 14 residues. Germline lookup yields CDR1 MGHDK and CDR2 SYGVNS. V lost 5 bases, J lost 5 bases, and 15 bases lay in between. The CDR3 protein is CASSRYSGTYGYTF. In DNA form, the CDR3 reads TGTGCCAGCAGTCGTTATTCCGGGACTTATGGCTACACCTTC.

The V gene is TRBV5-6, the J gene TRBJ1-1; D is unresolved. The CDR3 is 15 residues long. Per the germline V gene, CDR1 is SGHDT and CDR2 is YYEEEE. V was clipped by 4 bases and J by 1 base, with 14 bases between them. The CDR3 is CASSPSWPANTEAFF. Here the CDR3 DNA reads TGTGCCAGCAGCCCTAGCTGGCCGGCGAACACTGAAGCTTTCTTT. Looking up the rest from reference TRBV5-6 and TRBJ1-1 gives the full variable domain: DAGVTQSPTHLIKTRGQQVTLRCSPKSGHDTVSWYQQALGQGPQFIFQYYEEEERQRGNFPDRFSGHQFPNYSSELNVNALLLGDSALYLCASSPSWPANTEAFFGQGTRLTVV.

The chain employs TRBV11-2 and TRBJ2-2; 11 nucleotides line up with TRBD1. CDR3 length: 17 amino acids. The J segment lost 2 bases and the V segment lost 5 bases, leaving 7 bases of the junction unmatched. Germline CDR1 is SGHAT and CDR2 is FQNNGV. The CDR3 region has the DNA TGTGCCAGCAGCCCGACGGGACAGGGGGTAAACACCGGGGAGCTGTTTTTT. Its protein product is CASSPTGQGVNTGELFF.

The sample holds one count of this clone. The sample holds other DNA sequences that translate to the same CDR3. The chain carries TRBV6-6 and TRBJ2-3; TRBD2 is a possible D gene (5 bases). Trimming left V 3 bases short and J 5 bases short, with 6 bases between. Germline V lookup: CDR1 MNHNY, CDR2 SVGAGI (reference sequence). The CDR3 covers 12 residues. CDR3 region: CASSYRGDTQYF. CDR3 DNA: TGTGCCAGCAGTTATCGGGGAGATACGCAGTATTTT.

This clone was found a few times. The chain employs TRBV7-9 and TRBJ1-6; 7 positions agree with TRBD1. V shed 3 bases, J shed 10 bases, and the junction held 9 bases outside the gene matches. The CDR3 has 15 residues. Germline V gives CDR1 SEHNR, CDR2 FQNEAQ (reference sequence). The CDR3 protein is CASSFDRVYLSPLHF. CDR3 nucleotides: TGTGCCAGCAGCTTCGACAGGGTCTATTTATCACCCCTCCACTTT.

The V and J genes are TRBV5-4 and TRBJ2-3; TRBD2 aligns across 9 bases. Germline V lookup: CDR1 SGHNT, CDR2 YYREEE (reference sequence). Trimming took 1 base from V and 3 from J; bases not matched to a gene: 3. The CDR3 has 15 residues. The CDR3 region has the DNA TGTGCCAGCAGCTTGTGGCGGGAGGGTACAGATACGCAGTATTTT. Translated: CASSLWREGTDTQYF.

The chain links TRBV19 to TRBJ1-1, with D possibly matching TRBD1 (5 bases). The germline CDR1 and CDR2 sequences are LNHDA and SQIVND (reference sequence). The CDR3 has 14 amino acids. The germline V and J ends were trimmed by 7 bases and 1 base, with 13 bases remaining between them. The chain's CDR3 is CASKVFGANTEAFF. CDR3 nucleotides: TGTGCCAGTAAAGTTTTTGGGGCGAACACTGAAGCTTTCTTT.